The TCR beta chain described here comes from a study of shared clonotypes between healthy human individuals. About the study: Participating donors consisted of a couple of women and a few men aged 18 to 49.

Concerning this clone: Antigen: not known.

Germline values: CDR1 MNHNS, CDR2 SASEGT. CDR3 length: 15 amino acids. Trimming left V 5 bases short and J 4 bases short, with 17 bases between. Findings and limits, study-wide: Among donors, sharing of clonotypes was expected to be affected by sequencing depth. Incompleteness in sorted-subset sequencing, despite large depth, was shown by rarefaction. Around 5% was the fraction of naive CD4 clonotypes found shared across a handful of donors.

The data were produced by immunoSEQ multiplex PCR, yet TCRdb's version contains in-frame clones alone and is incomplete. The sample has 2 million to 2.5 million clones; almost 96% are singletons. Source material: naive CD4+ T cells sorted from blood. Specified subset: CD45RA+ positively selected. The origin of this receptor is a man aged 18 to 30 in good health. This rearrangement joins TRBV6-1 to TRBJ1-2; D perhaps matches TRBD1 (6 bases). Here the CDR3 reads CASSIRTGLAYGYTF. CDR3 in DNA: TGTGCCAGCAGTATTCGCACAGGGCTCGCCTATGGCTACACCTTC.